This T cell receptor (beta chain) stems from a study of blood T cell repertoires in COVID-19. The data were produced by immunoSEQ multiplex PCR, yet TCRdb's version contains in-frame clones alone and is incomplete. The profile covers 190,000 or so clones, with around four fifths appearing a single time and around 8.8% taken by the ten largest. The sequenced sample consisted of PBMCs or T cells enriched from blood (not recorded which). The clonotype comes from a middle-aged man who had recovered from COVID-19.

CDR3 in DNA: TGTGCCAGCAGCCCTGAGGGACAGCTAGCCAAAAACATTCAGTACTTC. Amino acids: CASSPEGQLAKNIQYF. The chain uses TRBV13 and TRBJ2-4; 7 bases agree with TRBD1. The V gene end was trimmed by 5 bases and the J gene end by 0 bases; junction bases not matched to a gene: 7. Germline V CDR1 and CDR2: PRHDT, FYEKMQ (reference sequence). CDR3 length: 16 residues.